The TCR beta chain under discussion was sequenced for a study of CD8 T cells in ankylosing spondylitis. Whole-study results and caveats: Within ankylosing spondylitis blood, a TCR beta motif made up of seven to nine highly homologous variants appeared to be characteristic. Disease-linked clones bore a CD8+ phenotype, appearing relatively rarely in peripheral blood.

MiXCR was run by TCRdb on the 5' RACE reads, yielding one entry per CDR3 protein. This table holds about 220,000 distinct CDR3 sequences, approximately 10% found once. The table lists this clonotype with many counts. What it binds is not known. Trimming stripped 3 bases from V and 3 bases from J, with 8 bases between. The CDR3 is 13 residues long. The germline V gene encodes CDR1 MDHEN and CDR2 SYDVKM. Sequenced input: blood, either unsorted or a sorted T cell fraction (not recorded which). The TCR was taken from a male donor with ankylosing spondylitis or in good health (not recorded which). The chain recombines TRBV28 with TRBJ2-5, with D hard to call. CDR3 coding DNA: TGTGCCAGCAGTTTTTCCAGAAAAGAGACCCAGTACTTC. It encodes CASSFSRKETQYF.